Ten or more counts support the clone carrying this T cell receptor beta chain. Its specificity is not known. The CDR3 sequence is 14 residues long. In germline, CDR1 is LGHNA, CDR2 YSLEER. Trimming removed 0 bases from V and 6 bases from J, with 8 bases in between. This sample is part of a study of T-cell reconstitution after alpha-beta-depleted transplantation in children. Notes on the study in general: Several hundred expanded graft clones reportedly gave rise to the alpha-beta T cells present about two months after transplant.

Unique molecular identifiers were incorporated when the TCRbeta library was constructed. TCRdb reprocessed the PCR reads with MiXCR, giving one entry per CDR3 protein. The sample lists about 490,000 distinct CDR3 sequences, over 9.5% seen once, with around 2.2% in the top ten. J is TRBJ2-2 and V is TRBV4-3; D gene uncertain. Source: PBMCs, taken before TCRalphabeta/CD19-depleted stem cell transplant. The TCR sequence derives from a child under 10 years old with inherited bone marrow failure, due to receive a stem cell transplant. CDR3 amino acids: CASSQDSQSGELFF. The DNA of the CDR3 is TGCGCCAGCAGCCAAGACAGCCAATCCGGGGAGCTGTTTTTT.